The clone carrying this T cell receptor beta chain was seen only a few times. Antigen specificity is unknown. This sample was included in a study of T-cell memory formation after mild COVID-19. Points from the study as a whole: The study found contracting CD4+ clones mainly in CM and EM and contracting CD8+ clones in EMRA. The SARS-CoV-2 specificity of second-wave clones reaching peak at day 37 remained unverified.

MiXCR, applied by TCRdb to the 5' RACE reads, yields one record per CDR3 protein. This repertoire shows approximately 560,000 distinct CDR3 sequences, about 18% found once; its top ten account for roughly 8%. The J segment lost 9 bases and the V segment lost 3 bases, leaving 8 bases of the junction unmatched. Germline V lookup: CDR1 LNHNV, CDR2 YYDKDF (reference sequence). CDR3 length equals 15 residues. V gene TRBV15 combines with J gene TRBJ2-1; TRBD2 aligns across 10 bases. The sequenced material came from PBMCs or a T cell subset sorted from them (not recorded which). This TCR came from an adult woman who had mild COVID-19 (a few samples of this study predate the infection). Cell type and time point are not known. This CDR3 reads CATSSPSGRRGEQFF. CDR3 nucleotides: TGTGCCACCAGCAGTCCTAGCGGGAGAAGGGGTGAGCAGTTCTTC.